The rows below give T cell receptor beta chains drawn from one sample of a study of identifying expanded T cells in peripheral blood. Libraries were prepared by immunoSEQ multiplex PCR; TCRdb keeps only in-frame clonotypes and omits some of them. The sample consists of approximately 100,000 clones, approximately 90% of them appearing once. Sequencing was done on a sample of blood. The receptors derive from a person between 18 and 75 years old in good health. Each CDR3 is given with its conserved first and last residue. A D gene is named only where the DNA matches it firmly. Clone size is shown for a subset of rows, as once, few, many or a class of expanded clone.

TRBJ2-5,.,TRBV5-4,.,TGTGCCAGTGGGATAAACCAAGAGACCCAGTACTTC,CASGINQETQYF
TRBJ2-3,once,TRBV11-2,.,TGTGCCAGCAGCCAAGGGGGGACTACAGATACGCAGTATTTT,CASSQGGTTDTQYF
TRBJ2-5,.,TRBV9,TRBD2,TGTGCCAGCAGCCCCAGGACTAGCGGGGGCAGGGGAGAGACCCAGTACTTC,CASSPRTSGGRGETQYF
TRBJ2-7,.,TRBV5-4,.,TGTGCCAGCAGCTTGGCCTTGGGCAGGGGCCCCGGCACTCTCTACGAGCAGTACTTC,CASSLALGRGPGTLYEQYF
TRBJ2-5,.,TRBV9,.,TGTGCCAGCAGCTCGACGCCAACGGGCCGTGAGACCCAGTACTTC,CASSSTPTGRETQYF
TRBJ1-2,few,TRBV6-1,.,TGTGCCAGCAGTGAAGCGAAGGGGGGAAGCTATGGCTACACCTTC,CASSEAKGGSYGYTF
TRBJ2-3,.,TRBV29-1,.,TGCAGCGTTGCAGGTTCGGGGGGCGTCACAGATACGCAGTATTTT,CSVAGSGGVTDTQYF
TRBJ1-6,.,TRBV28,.,TGTGCCAGCAGTTCCGTCGGACATGGGTCAAGTTCACCCCTCCACTTT,CASSSVGHGSSSPLHF
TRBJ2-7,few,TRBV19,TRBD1,TGTGCCAGTACTCCCGGACAGGCGGATTACGAGCAGTACTTC,CASTPGQADYEQYF
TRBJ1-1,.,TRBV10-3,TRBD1,TGTGCCGCGAACCAACGGGGGGGACAGGGATGGGACACTGAAGCTTTCTTT,CAANQRGGQGWDTEAFF
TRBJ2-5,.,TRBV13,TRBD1,TGTGCCAGCAGCCCCAGAGGGACAGGGGTGAGGGAGACCCAGTACTTC,CASSPRGTGVRETQYF
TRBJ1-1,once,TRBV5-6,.,TGTGCCAGCAGCTCCCTCCGGGGGCGGCTCGCCTCTGAAGCTTTCTTT,CASSSLRGRLASEAFF
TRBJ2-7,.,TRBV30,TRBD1,TGTGCCTGGAGTCTACCCACCGGGACAGGGCAATACGAGCAGTACTTC,CAWSLPTGTGQYEQYF
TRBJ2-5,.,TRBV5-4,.,TGTGCCAGCGTAGCCCAAGAGACCCAGTACTTC,CASVAQETQYF
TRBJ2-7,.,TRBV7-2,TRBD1,TGTGCCAGCAGCTTATCAGGGGGTCACTACGAGCAGTACTTC,CASSLSGGHYEQYF
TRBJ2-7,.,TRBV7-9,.,TGTGCCAGCAGCTTTGGACAGTCGAGCTCCTACGAGCAGTACTTC,CASSFGQSSSYEQYF
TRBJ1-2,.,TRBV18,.,TGTGCCAGCTCACCTCGGGGGGGCCGCTACGGCTACACCTTC,CASSPRGGRYGYTF
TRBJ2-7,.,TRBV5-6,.,TGTGCCAGCAGCTCACTACTAGGGGGAAGGCAGTACTTC,CASSSLLGGRQYF
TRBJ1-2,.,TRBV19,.,TGTGCCGCTCGACAGCTCACTACCCCGGACTATGGCTACACCTTC,CAARQLTTPDYGYTF
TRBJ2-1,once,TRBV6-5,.,TGTGCCAGCAGTTCTGCCGGGACCCCTTACAATGAGCAGTTCTTC,CASSSAGTPYNEQFF
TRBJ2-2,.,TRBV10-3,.,TGTGCCATCAGTGTAGCGCAGGCGAACACCGGGGAGCTGTTTTTT,CAISVAQANTGELFF
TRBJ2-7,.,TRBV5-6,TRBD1,TGTGCCAGCGACAGGGCCAGGGCAGGGACCTACGAGCAGTACTTC,CASDRARAGTYEQYF
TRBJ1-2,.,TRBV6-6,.,TGTGCCAGCACCGGGGGGGATGGCTACACCTTC,CASTGGDGYTF
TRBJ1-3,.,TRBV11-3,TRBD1,TGTGCCAGCAGCTTACAGGGGGCCGGAAACACCATATATTTT,CASSLQGAGNTIYF
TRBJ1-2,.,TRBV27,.,TGTGCCAGCAGTCGCGGGGGCGGCTACACCTTC,CASSRGGGYTF
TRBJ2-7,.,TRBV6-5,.,TGTGCCAGCAGTTACGGGACGGACTCCTACGAGCAGTACTTC,CASSYGTDSYEQYF
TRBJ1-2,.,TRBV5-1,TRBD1,TGCGCCAGCAGCTTGGCCGGGACAGGGTATGATGGCTACACCTTC,CASSLAGTGYDGYTF
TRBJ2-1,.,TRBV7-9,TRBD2,TGTGCCAGCAGCCCTAGCGGGGGGTACAATGAGCAGTTCTTC,CASSPSGGYNEQFF
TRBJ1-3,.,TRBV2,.,TGTGCCAGCAGTGAAGTAATGGGGGCTGGAAACACCATATATTTT,CASSEVMGAGNTIYF
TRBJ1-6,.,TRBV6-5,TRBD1,TGTGCCAGCGGGCAGGGGACAGGGTGGGTTCCCCTCCACTTT,CASGQGTGWVPLHF
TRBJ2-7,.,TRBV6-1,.,TGTGCCAGCAGCCAGAGGGGACTGGACGAGCAGTACTTC,CASSQRGLDEQYF
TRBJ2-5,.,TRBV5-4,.,TGTGCCAGCAGGGGACCGGGGGTAGGCGAGACCCAGTACTTC,CASRGPGVGETQYF
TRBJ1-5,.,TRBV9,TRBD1,TGTGCCAGCAGCGTAGGGACAGGCAATAGCAATCAGCCCCAGCATTTT,CASSVGTGNSNQPQHF
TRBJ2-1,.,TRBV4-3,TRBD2,TGCGCCAGCAGCCAAGTTGGGGCTAGCGGGGGCATTTTCAGCTCCTACAATGAGCAGTTCTTC,CASSQVGASGGIFSSYNEQFF
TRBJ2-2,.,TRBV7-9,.,TGTGCCAGCAGCTCAGGCTGGGGCTCCGGGGAGCTGTTTTTT,CASSSGWGSGELFF
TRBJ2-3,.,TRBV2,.,TGTGCCAGCAGTTACAGGGCGGATACGCAGTATTTT,CASSYRADTQYF
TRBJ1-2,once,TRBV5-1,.,TGCGCCAGCAGCTTACCTTTTGTGGAGCCTGAGAAGTATGGCTACACCTTC,CASSLPFVEPEKYGYTF
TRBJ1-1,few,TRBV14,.,TGTGCCAATCTGTCAGCTTTCTTT,CANLSAFF
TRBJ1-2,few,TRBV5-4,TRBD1,TGTGCCAGCAGCCCCCGGACAGGGATTAACTATGGCTACACCTTC,CASSPRTGINYGYTF
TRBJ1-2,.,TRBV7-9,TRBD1,TGTGCCAGCAGCTGGCGGGACAGGGATGGCTACACCTTC,CASSWRDRDGYTF
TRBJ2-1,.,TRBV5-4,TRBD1,TGTGCCAGCAGCTTGGGTGGACAGGGGGCCTACAATGAGCAGTTCTTC,CASSLGGQGAYNEQFF
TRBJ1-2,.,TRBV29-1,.,TGCAGCGTTGAAGATCCAGGGACCCATGGCTACACCTTC,CSVEDPGTHGYTF
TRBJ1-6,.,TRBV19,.,TGTGCCAGTAGCCCTGGGGGTTCACCCCTCCACTTT,CASSPGGSPLHF
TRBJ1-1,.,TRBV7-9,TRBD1,TGTGCCAGCAGCCCCAGACAGGGAAACACTGAAGCTTTCTTT,CASSPRQGNTEAFF
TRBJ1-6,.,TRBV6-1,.,TGTGCCAGCACCCAAGGGGGGGAAATTTCACCCCTCCACTTT,CASTQGGEISPLHF
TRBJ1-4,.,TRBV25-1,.,TGTGCCAGCAGTGAATGGGGCAGTCCTAACAATGAAAAACTGTTTTTT,CASSEWGSPNNEKLFF
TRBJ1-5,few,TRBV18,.,TGTGCCAGCTCAGCGGCGGGGGTGGATCAGCCCCAGCATTTT,CASSAAGVDQPQHF
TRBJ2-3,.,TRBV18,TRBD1,TGTGCCAGCTCACTGTCACAGGGGAAGGTCACAGATACGCAGTATTTT,CASSLSQGKVTDTQYF